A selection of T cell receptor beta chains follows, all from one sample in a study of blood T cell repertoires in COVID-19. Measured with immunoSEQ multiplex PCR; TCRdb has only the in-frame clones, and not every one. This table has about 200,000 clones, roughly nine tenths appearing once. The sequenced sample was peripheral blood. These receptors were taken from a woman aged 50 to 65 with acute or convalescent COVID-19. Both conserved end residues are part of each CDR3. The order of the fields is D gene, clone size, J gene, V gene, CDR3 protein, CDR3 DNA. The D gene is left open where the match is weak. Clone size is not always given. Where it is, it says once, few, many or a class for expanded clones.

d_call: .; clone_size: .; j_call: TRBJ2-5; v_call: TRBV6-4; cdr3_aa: CASSAESGETQYF; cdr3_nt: TGTGCCAGCTCAGCGGAGAGCGGGGAGACCCAGTACTTC
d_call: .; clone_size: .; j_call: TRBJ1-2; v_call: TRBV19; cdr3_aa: CASRHSYREGVYGYTF; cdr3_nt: TGTGCCAGTAGGCATAGTTACAGGGAGGGAGTCTATGGCTACACCTTC
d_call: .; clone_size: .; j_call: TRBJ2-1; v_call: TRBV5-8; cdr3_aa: CATSRYEQFF; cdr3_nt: TGTGCCACCTCTCGGTATGAGCAGTTCTTC
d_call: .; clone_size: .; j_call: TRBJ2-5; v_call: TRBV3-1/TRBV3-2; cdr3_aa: CASSHGAIPYF; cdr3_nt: TGTGCCAGCAGCCACGGAGCAATTCCGTACTTC
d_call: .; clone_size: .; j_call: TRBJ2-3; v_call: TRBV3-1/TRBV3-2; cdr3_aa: CASSQDRVPTDTQYF; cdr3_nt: TGTGCCAGCAGCCAAGATCGGGTCCCCACAGATACGCAGTATTTT
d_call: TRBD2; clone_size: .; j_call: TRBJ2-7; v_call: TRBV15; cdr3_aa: CATSFRRELGEQYF; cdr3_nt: TGTGCCACCTCTTTCCGGCGGGAGCTCGGCGAGCAGTACTTC
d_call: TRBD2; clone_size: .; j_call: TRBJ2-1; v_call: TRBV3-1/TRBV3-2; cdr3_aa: CASRHGGGRNEQFF; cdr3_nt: TGTGCCAGCCGCCATGGGGGCGGGAGGAATGAGCAGTTCTTC
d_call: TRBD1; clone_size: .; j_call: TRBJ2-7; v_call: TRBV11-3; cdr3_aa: CASSLGQVTYEQYF; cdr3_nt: TGTGCCAGCAGCCTGGGACAGGTTACCTACGAGCAGTACTTC
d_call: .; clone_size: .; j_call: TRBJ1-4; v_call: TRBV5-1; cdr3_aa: CASSLGSGMGHEKLFF; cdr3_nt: TGCGCCAGCAGCTTAGGGTCCGGAATGGGGCATGAAAAACTGTTTTTT
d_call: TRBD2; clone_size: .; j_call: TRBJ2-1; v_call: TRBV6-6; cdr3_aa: CASRSTSANSYNEQFF; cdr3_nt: TGTGCCAGCAGATCCACTAGCGCCAACTCCTACAATGAGCAGTTCTTC
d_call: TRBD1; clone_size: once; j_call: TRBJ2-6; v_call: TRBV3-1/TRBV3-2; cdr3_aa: CASSLRDRGPGANVLTF; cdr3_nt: TGTGCCAGCAGCCTCCGGGACAGGGGGCCCGGGGCCAACGTCCTGACTTTC
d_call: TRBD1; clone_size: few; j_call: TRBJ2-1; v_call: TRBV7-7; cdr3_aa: CASSIGQGVYNEQFF; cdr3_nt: TGTGCCAGCAGTATCGGGCAGGGGGTATACAATGAGCAGTTCTTC
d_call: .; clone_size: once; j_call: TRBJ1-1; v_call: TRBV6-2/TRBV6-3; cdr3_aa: CASSYGGGETEAFF; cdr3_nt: TGTGCCAGCAGTTACGGAGGCGGCGAGACTGAAGCTTTCTTT
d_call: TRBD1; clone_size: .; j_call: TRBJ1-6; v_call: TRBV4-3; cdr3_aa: CASSERPTGVGDSDNSPLHF; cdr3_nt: TGCGCCAGCAGCGAAAGACCTACAGGGGTTGGTGATTCTGATAATTCACCCCTCCACTTT
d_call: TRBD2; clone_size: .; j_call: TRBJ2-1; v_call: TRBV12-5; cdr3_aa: CASGPTSGRSAYNEQFF; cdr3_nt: TGTGCTAGTGGTCCCACTAGCGGGAGGTCAGCCTACAATGAGCAGTTCTTC
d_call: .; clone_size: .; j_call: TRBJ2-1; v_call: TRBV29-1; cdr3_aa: CSVDAGGAGVYNEQFF; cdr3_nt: TGCAGCGTTGACGCCGGGGGCGCGGGGGTCTACAATGAGCAGTTCTTC
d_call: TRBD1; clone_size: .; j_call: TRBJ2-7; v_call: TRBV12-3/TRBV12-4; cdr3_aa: CASSRQGAYEQYF; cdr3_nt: TGTGCCAGCAGTCGACAGGGGGCGTACGAGCAGTACTTC
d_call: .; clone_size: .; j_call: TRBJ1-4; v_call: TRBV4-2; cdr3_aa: CASSPGQNNEKLFF; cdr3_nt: TGTGCCAGCAGCCCGGGTCAGAATAATGAAAAACTGTTTTTT
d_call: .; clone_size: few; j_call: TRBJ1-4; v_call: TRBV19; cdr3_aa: CASKPGHRNEKLFF; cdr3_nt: TGTGCCAGTAAGCCGGGACACCGTAATGAAAAACTGTTTTTT
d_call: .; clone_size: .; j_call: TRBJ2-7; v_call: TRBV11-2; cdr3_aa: CASSSIVGEQYF; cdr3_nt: TGTGCCAGCAGCTCGATAGTCGGCGAGCAGTACTTC
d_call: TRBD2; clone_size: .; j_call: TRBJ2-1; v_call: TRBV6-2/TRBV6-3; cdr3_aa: CASSYPALAGGPWNEQFF; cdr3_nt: TGTGCCAGCAGTTACCCCGCTCTAGCGGGAGGGCCTTGGAATGAGCAGTTCTTC
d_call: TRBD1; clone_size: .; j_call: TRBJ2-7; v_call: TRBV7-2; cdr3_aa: CASSLARDRYEQYF; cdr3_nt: TGTGCCAGCAGCTTAGCTCGGGACAGGTACGAGCAGTACTTC
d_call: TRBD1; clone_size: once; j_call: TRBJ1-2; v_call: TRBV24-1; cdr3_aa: CATSEGTGGPPFYGYTF; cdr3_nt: TGTGCCACCAGTGAAGGGACAGGGGGCCCTCCTTTCTATGGCTACACCTTC